These T cell receptor beta chains were read from a single sample in a study of T cell repertoires in cytomegalovirus infection. Their antigen targets remain unknown. From the reads, TCRdb called clonotypes with MiXCR, one entry per CDR3 protein. Here the sample spans hundreds of thousands of distinct CDR3 sequences, approximately 40% being singletons. Sequenced here: cultured PBMCs, sampled from culture after CMV antigen stimulation. All receptors derive from a human donor in good health (CMV status not recorded). Some clones in this sample may be carry-over from other donors' samples. CDR3s include the opening cysteine and the closing phenylalanine or tryptophan.

v_gene: TRBV5-1; j_gene: TRBJ1-1; CDR3aa: CASSSAPGTPSRGTEAFF
v_gene: TRBV19; j_gene: TRBJ2-1; CDR3aa: CASSIVGRLAGASYNEQFF
v_gene: TRBV15; j_gene: TRBJ2-1; CDR3aa: CATSRDYGGSSYNEQFF
v_gene: TRBV6-5; j_gene: TRBJ1-5; CDR3aa: CASSLWGAGGRGNQPQHF
v_gene: TRBV7-2; j_gene: TRBJ2-4; CDR3aa: CASSSTRRELGIQYF
v_gene: TRBV7-2; j_gene: TRBJ1-5; CDR3aa: CASSLVWGYNQPQHF
v_gene: TRBV6-1; j_gene: TRBJ2-1; CDR3aa: CASKAYSYNEQFF
v_gene: TRBV7-6; j_gene: TRBJ2-1; CDR3aa: CASSLGHNEQFF
v_gene: TRBV7-8; j_gene: TRBJ2-3; CDR3aa: CASERGWRSTDTQYF
v_gene: TRBV7-6; j_gene: TRBJ1-6; CDR3aa: CASSLSNNSPLHF
v_gene: TRBV7-2; j_gene: TRBJ2-3; CDR3aa: CASSPQRISGGGDTQYF
v_gene: TRBV5-4; j_gene: TRBJ2-3; CDR3aa: CASSERSTNTQYF
v_gene: TRBV7-2; j_gene: TRBJ1-3; CDR3aa: CASSRGAPGAGNTIYF
v_gene: TRBV6-1; j_gene: TRBJ2-7; CDR3aa: CASSVVDSSYEQYF
v_gene: TRBV6-5; j_gene: TRBJ2-3; CDR3aa: CASRDGVSTDTQYF
v_gene: TRBV6-5; j_gene: TRBJ2-4; CDR3aa: CASRTDRAAKNIQYF
v_gene: TRBV10-3; j_gene: TRBJ2-7; CDR3aa: CAISESFRTTYEQYF
v_gene: TRBV29-1; j_gene: TRBJ2-1; CDR3aa: CSASGASSYNEQFF
v_gene: TRBV12-3/TRBV12-4; j_gene: TRBJ2-1; CDR3aa: CASSFGLAGLNEQFF
v_gene: TRBV28; j_gene: TRBJ2-7; CDR3aa: CASSSDMSSYEQYF
v_gene: TRBV12-3/TRBV12-4; j_gene: TRBJ2-2; CDR3aa: CASSWGIYTGELFF
v_gene: TRBV12-3/TRBV12-4; j_gene: TRBJ2-1; CDR3aa: CASSFGHPLSGSYNEQFF
v_gene: TRBV10-3; j_gene: TRBJ1-1; CDR3aa: CAIRATIAYTEAFF
v_gene: TRBV6-1; j_gene: TRBJ2-3; CDR3aa: CAGMTGGDTQYF
v_gene: TRBV12-3/TRBV12-4; j_gene: TRBJ2-1; CDR3aa: CASSFQATYNEQFF
v_gene: TRBV7-2; j_gene: TRBJ2-3; CDR3aa: CASSAFSAGDTQYF
v_gene: TRBV7-4; j_gene: TRBJ2-5; CDR3aa: CASRRDSETQYF
v_gene: TRBV11-1; j_gene: TRBJ2-1; CDR3aa: CASSLEWGARGQFF
v_gene: TRBV19; j_gene: TRBJ2-3; CDR3aa: CASHYGGSTDTQYF
v_gene: TRBV4-2; j_gene: TRBJ2-5; CDR3aa: CASSQVRGGLAGETQYF
v_gene: TRBV5-4; j_gene: TRBJ1-6; CDR3aa: CASSLRFRSSYNSPLHF
v_gene: TRBV7-9; j_gene: TRBJ1-1; CDR3aa: CASSSLGQQNTEAFF
v_gene: TRBV12-3/TRBV12-4; j_gene: TRBJ2-5; CDR3aa: CASSLDAAGVRETQYF
v_gene: TRBV4-3; j_gene: TRBJ1-2; CDR3aa: CASSQDQTTNYGYTF
v_gene: TRBV7-2; j_gene: TRBJ2-5; CDR3aa: CASSTWVGTQYF
v_gene: TRBV24-1; j_gene: TRBJ2-1; CDR3aa: CATSVSDSGSDEQFF
v_gene: TRBV20-1; j_gene: TRBJ2-3; CDR3aa: CSAFLAVSTDTQYF
v_gene: TRBV7-6; j_gene: TRBJ2-3; CDR3aa: CASSFLRESTDTQYF
v_gene: TRBV12-3/TRBV12-4; j_gene: TRBJ1-1; CDR3aa: CANSMMSEAFF
v_gene: TRBV7-3; j_gene: TRBJ2-3; CDR3aa: CASSPPRGPPDTQYF
v_gene: TRBV12-3/TRBV12-4; j_gene: TRBJ2-5; CDR3aa: CASTNRVGGRETQYF
v_gene: TRBV7-2; j_gene: TRBJ2-2; CDR3aa: CASGGRSGELFF
v_gene: TRBV11-2; j_gene: TRBJ2-1; CDR3aa: CASSLTGQGGEQFF
v_gene: TRBV19; j_gene: TRBJ2-5; CDR3aa: CASSSQGTQETQYF